The 11 T cell receptor beta chains presented below share a single source sample, sequenced in a study of blood T cell repertoires in COVID-19. Sequencing used immunoSEQ multiplex PCR; TCRdb keeps in-frame clones, though not all of them. The sample records about 70,000 clones, approximately 90% being singletons. Sample: peripheral blood. The receptors come from a man aged 50 to 59 with COVID-19, enrolled during active disease.

The chain has TRBV30 and TRBJ2-2, with 8 positions matching TRBD1. Trimming took 7 bases from V and 0 from J; bases not matched to a gene: 1. CDR3 length: 13 residues. Germline assignment: CDR1 GTSNPN and CDR2 SVGIG (reference sequence). The CDR3 protein is CALQGANTGELFF. The CDR3 nucleotides read TGTGCCTTACAGGGGGCGAACACCGGGGAGCTGTTTTTT.

V usage is TRBV27 and J usage is TRBJ2-1, with TRBD1 matching 7 bases. CDR3 length: 15 residues. Per germline, CDR1 MNHEY and CDR2 SMNVEV (reference sequence). V lost 3 bases to trimming and J lost 0 bases; unmatched junction nucleotides: 2. The CDR3 region has the DNA TGTGCCAGCAGTTTGACAGGGTACTCCTACAATGAGCAGTTCTTC. This translates into CASSLTGYSYNEQFF.

V is TRBV5-4 and J is TRBJ2-1, with no clear D. Germline V lookup: CDR1 SGHNT, CDR2 YYREEE (reference sequence). V gave up 4 bases and J gave up 1 base, with 12 bases separating them. This CDR3 has 15 residues. The DNA of the CDR3 is TGTGCCAGCAGCCTTCCGGGTTTGTCCTACAATGAGCAGTTCTTC. Translated: CASSLPGLSYNEQFF.

This clone appeared once. V is TRBV9 and J is TRBJ2-5, with 8 bases that match TRBD2. V dropped 2 bases and J dropped 5; count of bases not matched to a gene: 2. CDR1 SGDLS and CDR2 YYNGEE come from the germline V gene. The CDR3 totals 13 residues. CDR3 coding DNA: TGTGCCAGCAGCGTGGGACTAGAGGAGACCCAGTACTTC. Translation: CASSVGLEETQYF.

This chain joins TRBV28 and TRBJ1-5; D is perhaps TRBD1 (5 bases). Germline lookup yields CDR1 MDHEN and CDR2 SYDVKM. Trimming cost V 0 bases and J 7 bases, with 13 bases left between them. The CDR3 has 15 residues. CDR3 region: CASSLWVGGKQPQHF. CDR3 DNA: TGTGCCAGCAGTTTATGGGTCGGGGGTAAGCAGCCCCAGCATTTT.

The chain recombines TRBV4-1 with TRBJ1-5; D possibly corresponds to TRBD1 (5 bases). Deletions cut 0 bases from V and 3 bases from J, with 9 bases between. The CDR3 has 15 amino acids. CDR1 is MGHRA and CDR2 is YSYEKL in the germline V gene. DNA of the CDR3: TGCGCCAGCAGCCAAGATGGGGGGATCAATCAGCCCCAGCATTTT. It specifies CASSQDGGINQPQHF.

This clone was detected once. V usage is TRBV30 and J usage is TRBJ2-3; TRBD1 agrees at 10 bases. V trimming: 1 base; J trimming: 6 bases; junction bases outside the gene matches: 7. Per germline, CDR1 GTSNPN and CDR2 SVGIG (reference sequence). This CDR3 has 15 residues. The chain's CDR3 is CAWSAGQGYSDTQYF. Here the CDR3 DNA reads TGTGCCTGGAGTGCGGGACAGGGGTATAGTGATACGCAGTATTTT.

The chain is built from TRBV10-3 and TRBJ1-1, with unresolved D. The CDR3 totals 15 residues. Germline assignment: CDR1 ENHRY and CDR2 SYGVKD. The V end lost 3 bases, the J end lost 0 bases, and 11 bases lay between the germline ends. The CDR3 DNA follows: TGTGCCATCAGTGAACGGGGATCCATGAACACTGAAGCTTTCTTT. The encoded protein is CAISERGSMNTEAFF.

This clone was found once. The J gene is TRBJ2-2, the V gene TRBV9, with 12 positions matching TRBD2. After removal of 4 bases from V and 5 bases from J, the junction contained 12 bases not matched to a gene. The CDR3 contains 18 residues. Germline CDR1 reads SGDLS; CDR2 reads YYNGEE. CDR3 amino acids: CASSLTSGSPTGTGELFF. The CDR3 bases are TGTGCCAGCAGCCTGACTAGCGGGAGCCCGACCGGGACCGGGGAGCTGTTTTTT.

The V and J genes are TRBV2 and TRBJ2-7; D ambiguous. The CDR3 has 12 residues. Germline CDR1 reads SNHLY; CDR2 reads FYNNEI. The V end was cut by 6 bases, the J end by 0 bases, with 6 bases between. As DNA, the CDR3 is TGTGCCAGCAGCGAGAGCTCCTACGAGCAGTACGTC. The encoded protein is CASSESSYEQYV.

The genes are TRBV9 and TRBJ2-1; D is uncertain. Germline CDR1 and CDR2: SGDLS and YYNGEE. V lost 4 bases to trimming and J lost 7 bases, with 12 bases between them. The CDR3 totals 13 residues. The CDR3 region is CASSPPYGNEQFF. The CDR3 bases are TGTGCCAGCAGCCCCCCCTACGGGAATGAGCAGTTCTTC.